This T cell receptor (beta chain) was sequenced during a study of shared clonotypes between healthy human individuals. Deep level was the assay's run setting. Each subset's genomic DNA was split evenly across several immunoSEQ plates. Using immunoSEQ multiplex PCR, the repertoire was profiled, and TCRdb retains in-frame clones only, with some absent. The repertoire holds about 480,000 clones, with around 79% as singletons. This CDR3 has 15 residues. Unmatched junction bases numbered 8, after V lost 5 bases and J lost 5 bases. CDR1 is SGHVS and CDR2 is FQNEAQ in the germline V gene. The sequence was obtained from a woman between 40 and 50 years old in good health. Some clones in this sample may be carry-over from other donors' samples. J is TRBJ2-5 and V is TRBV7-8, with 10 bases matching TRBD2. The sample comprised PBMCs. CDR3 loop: CASSAQRGGAETQYF. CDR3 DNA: TGTGCCAGCAGCGCCCAGCGGGGGGGCGCGGAGACCCAGTACTTC.